This is a list of T cell receptor beta chains from one sample in a study of T cell changes during pregnancy in multiple sclerosis. Clones were read by immunoSEQ multiplex PCR, and TCRdb kept only the in-frame ones, dropping some. This table has more than 100,000 clones, about 90% appearing once. The sequenced sample was peripheral blood, obtained after pregnancy. These receptors were collected from a female donor with multiple sclerosis, enrolled in a pregnancy study. Both conserved end residues are part of each CDR3. Each record gives: V gene, D gene, clone size, J gene, CDR3 DNA, CDR3 protein. The D gene is left open where the match is weak. A row's size may be missing; if present it is once, few, many or a size class.

V gene: TRBV19; D gene: TRBD2; clone size: .; J gene: TRBJ2-5; CDR3 DNA: TGTGCCAGTAGTATTTTGCGGGGGGGCACCCAGTACTTC; CDR3 protein: CASSILRGGTQYF
V gene: TRBV11-2; D gene: .; clone size: .; J gene: TRBJ2-5; CDR3 DNA: TGTGCCAGCAGCTTAGGGGCTTTGGAGACCCAGTACTTC; CDR3 protein: CASSLGALETQYF
V gene: TRBV6-5; D gene: TRBD2; clone size: .; J gene: TRBJ2-7; CDR3 DNA: TGTGCCAGCAGTTATTACCCCTCCGGGGGGTACGAGCAGTACTTC; CDR3 protein: CASSYYPSGGYEQYF
V gene: TRBV29-1; D gene: TRBD1; clone size: .; J gene: TRBJ2-6; CDR3 DNA: TGCAGCGTTGAAGGGCAGGGGGCAACTGGGGCCAACGTCCTGACTTTC; CDR3 protein: CSVEGQGATGANVLTF
V gene: TRBV7-9; D gene: TRBD1; clone size: once; J gene: TRBJ1-1; CDR3 DNA: TGTGCCAGCACCGACAGGGGACTGAACACTGAAGCTTTCTTT; CDR3 protein: CASTDRGLNTEAFF
V gene: TRBV28; D gene: TRBD1; clone size: few; J gene: TRBJ1-5; CDR3 DNA: TGTGCCAGCAGTTTAGGGTGGGGGACAGGGGGCGGACAGCCCCAGCATTTT; CDR3 protein: CASSLGWGTGGGQPQHF
V gene: TRBV6-1; D gene: TRBD2; clone size: once; J gene: TRBJ2-4; CDR3 DNA: TGTGCCAGCAGCCTCGGGGGGGCCAAAAACATTCAGTACTTC; CDR3 protein: CASSLGGAKNIQYF
V gene: TRBV19; D gene: .; clone size: .; J gene: TRBJ1-5; CDR3 DNA: TGTGCCAGTAGTTACAGCAGAAACCAGCCCCAGCATTTT; CDR3 protein: CASSYSRNQPQHF
V gene: TRBV19; D gene: TRBD1; clone size: .; J gene: TRBJ1-5; CDR3 DNA: TGTGCCAGTAGTGGACAGGTCCCCTACAATCAGCCCCAGCATTTT; CDR3 protein: CASSGQVPYNQPQHF
V gene: TRBV7-6; D gene: .; clone size: .; J gene: TRBJ2-5; CDR3 DNA: TGTGCCAGCAGCTTAAGCCAAGCCCGGGAGACCCAGTACTTC; CDR3 protein: CASSLSQARETQYF
V gene: TRBV6-1; D gene: TRBD2; clone size: .; J gene: TRBJ2-7; CDR3 DNA: TGTGCCAGCAGGCTGACTAGCGGGAGATCCAACGAGCAGTACTTC; CDR3 protein: CASRLTSGRSNEQYF
V gene: TRBV2; D gene: TRBD2; clone size: .; J gene: TRBJ2-7; CDR3 DNA: TGTGCCAGCAGTGAACTGGGCGGGGGACTAGCGCGGTACGAGCAGTACTTC; CDR3 protein: CASSELGGGLARYEQYF
V gene: TRBV29-1; D gene: TRBD1; clone size: .; J gene: TRBJ1-5; CDR3 DNA: TGCAGCGTTAATCCAGGGGGCTGGGATCAGCCCCAGCATTTT; CDR3 protein: CSVNPGGWDQPQHF
V gene: TRBV11-2; D gene: .; clone size: .; J gene: TRBJ2-7; CDR3 DNA: TGTGCCAGCAGCGCCCGGGGAGAGCAGTACTTC; CDR3 protein: CASSARGEQYF
V gene: TRBV7-3; D gene: TRBD1; clone size: .; J gene: TRBJ1-1; CDR3 DNA: TGTGCCAGCAGCTTGACAGGGGGCACGGTCACTGAAGCTTTCTTT; CDR3 protein: CASSLTGGTVTEAFF
V gene: TRBV10-2; D gene: TRBD1; clone size: .; J gene: TRBJ2-7; CDR3 DNA: TGCGCCAGCAGTGGCCAGCACCCGGACAGGGGATCCTCCTACGAGCAGTACTTC; CDR3 protein: CASSGQHPDRGSSYEQYF
V gene: TRBV28; D gene: .; clone size: .; J gene: TRBJ1-1; CDR3 DNA: TGTGCCAGCAGTTTCTCCAAGGGGATGAACACTGAAGCTTTCTTT; CDR3 protein: CASSFSKGMNTEAFF
V gene: TRBV6-4; D gene: .; clone size: .; J gene: TRBJ2-1; CDR3 DNA: TGTGCCAGCAGTGACTCGGACAACAATGAGCAGTTCTTC; CDR3 protein: CASSDSDNNEQFF
V gene: TRBV28; D gene: TRBD1; clone size: .; J gene: TRBJ2-5; CDR3 DNA: TGTGCCAGCAGTGGGGACAGTAAAGAGACCCAGTACTTC; CDR3 protein: CASSGDSKETQYF
V gene: TRBV5-1; D gene: .; clone size: .; J gene: TRBJ1-2; CDR3 DNA: TGCGCCAGCAGCCCTCATACAGCGGTCTATGGCTACACCTTC; CDR3 protein: CASSPHTAVYGYTF
V gene: TRBV5-8; D gene: .; clone size: .; J gene: TRBJ2-7; CDR3 DNA: TGTGCCAGCAGCTTGACAGGGACCGGGACGTACGAGCAGTACTTC; CDR3 protein: CASSLTGTGTYEQYF
V gene: TRBV7-2; D gene: TRBD1; clone size: .; J gene: TRBJ2-3; CDR3 DNA: TGTGCCAGCAGCTCACGACAGGGCTGGGATACGCAGTATTTT; CDR3 protein: CASSSRQGWDTQYF
V gene: TRBV4-1; D gene: .; clone size: .; J gene: TRBJ1-2; CDR3 DNA: TGCGCCAGCAGCCAAGTGGGGGGGGTCAGCTATGGCTACACCTTC; CDR3 protein: CASSQVGGVSYGYTF
V gene: TRBV30; D gene: TRBD2; clone size: .; J gene: TRBJ2-3; CDR3 DNA: TGTGCCTGGGGGAGCGGGAGGGCCAAAGATACGCAGTATTTT; CDR3 protein: CAWGSGRAKDTQYF
V gene: TRBV28; D gene: .; clone size: .; J gene: TRBJ2-7; CDR3 DNA: TGTGCCAGCAGTTTAGTCGGGGGAGGGGGCTACGAGCAGTACTTC; CDR3 protein: CASSLVGGGGYEQYF
V gene: TRBV2; D gene: TRBD2; clone size: .; J gene: TRBJ2-7; CDR3 DNA: TGTGCCAGCAGTCCAACGGCGACTAGCGGGACGGGGGCTAGTGAGCAGTACTTC; CDR3 protein: CASSPTATSGTGASEQYF
V gene: TRBV19; D gene: TRBD2; clone size: .; J gene: TRBJ2-3; CDR3 DNA: TGTGCCAGTAGTATGGGACGGGGGGGCCCTAATACGCAGTATTTT; CDR3 protein: CASSMGRGGPNTQYF
V gene: TRBV18; D gene: TRBD1; clone size: .; J gene: TRBJ2-2; CDR3 DNA: TGTGCCAGCTCACCGGTCCCGGGACAGGGTATCAACACCGGGGAGCTGTTTTTT; CDR3 protein: CASSPVPGQGINTGELFF
V gene: TRBV27; D gene: .; clone size: .; J gene: TRBJ2-3; CDR3 DNA: TGTGCCAGCAGGGGCCCGGGCGGGATCGATACGCAGTATTTT; CDR3 protein: CASRGPGGIDTQYF
V gene: TRBV7-3; D gene: TRBD2; clone size: .; J gene: TRBJ2-2; CDR3 DNA: TGTGCCAGCAGCTATATGAACGGGGCTAGCGGGACCGGGGAGCTGTTTTTT; CDR3 protein: CASSYMNGASGTGELFF
V gene: TRBV7-2; D gene: .; clone size: .; J gene: TRBJ1-1; CDR3 DNA: TGTGCCAGCAGCAAGACTCGGCGGGCGGGGCACGAAGCTTTCTTT; CDR3 protein: CASSKTRRAGHEAFF
V gene: TRBV7-9; D gene: .; clone size: .; J gene: TRBJ2-2; CDR3 DNA: TGTGCCAGCAGCCAAGACAGATTCACCGGGGAGCTGTTTTTT; CDR3 protein: CASSQDRFTGELFF
V gene: TRBV7-3; D gene: .; clone size: .; J gene: TRBJ2-1; CDR3 DNA: TGTGCCAGCAGCGAAGCGGGCCTGAGCCGCAATGAGCAGTTCTTC; CDR3 protein: CASSEAGLSRNEQFF
V gene: TRBV29-1; D gene: TRBD2; clone size: few; J gene: TRBJ2-5; CDR3 DNA: TGCAGCGTTGGCACCCCCGGGACTAGCGGGAGTAAGACCCAGTACTTC; CDR3 protein: CSVGTPGTSGSKTQYF
V gene: TRBV5-4; D gene: TRBD1; clone size: .; J gene: TRBJ2-2; CDR3 DNA: TGTGCCAGCAGGTCCAAAGGGGGCTCGGGCACCGGGGAGCTGTTTTTT; CDR3 protein: CASRSKGGSGTGELFF
V gene: TRBV5-1; D gene: .; clone size: .; J gene: TRBJ2-1; CDR3 DNA: TGCGCCAGCAGCTTGGACAGCTACAATGAGCAGTTCTTC; CDR3 protein: CASSLDSYNEQFF
V gene: TRBV27; D gene: .; clone size: .; J gene: TRBJ1-3; CDR3 DNA: TGTGCCAGCAGTGCACAGGGTACTGGAAACACCATATATTTT; CDR3 protein: CASSAQGTGNTIYF
V gene: TRBV2; D gene: .; clone size: .; J gene: TRBJ2-5; CDR3 DNA: TGTGCCAGCAGCCTCCCCCAGGCCGGCCAAGAGACCCAGTACTTC; CDR3 protein: CASSLPQAGQETQYF
V gene: TRBV19; D gene: TRBD2; clone size: few; J gene: TRBJ2-4; CDR3 DNA: TGTGCCAGTAGTATCGGGACTAGTGCGAACATTCAGTACTTC; CDR3 protein: CASSIGTSANIQYF
V gene: TRBV6-4; D gene: .; clone size: .; J gene: TRBJ2-2; CDR3 DNA: TGTGCCAGCAGTCAACAGGTTACCGGGGAGCTGTTTTTT; CDR3 protein: CASSQQVTGELFF
V gene: TRBV7-9; D gene: TRBD2; clone size: .; J gene: TRBJ2-7; CDR3 DNA: TGTGCCAGCGCGCTTTTAGCGGGGAGCTCCTACGAGCAGTACTTC; CDR3 protein: CASALLAGSSYEQYF
V gene: TRBV28; D gene: TRBD1; clone size: .; J gene: TRBJ1-1; CDR3 DNA: TGTGCCAGCAGTCCTCCAGGTCGACAGGGGAACACTGAAGCTTTCTTT; CDR3 protein: CASSPPGRQGNTEAFF
V gene: TRBV19; D gene: .; clone size: .; J gene: TRBJ1-3; CDR3 DNA: TGTGCCAGTAGTATACGGGACAACTCTGGAAACACCATATATTTT; CDR3 protein: CASSIRDNSGNTIYF